This entry is about one T cell receptor beta chain. The source of the sample is a study of control samples from healthy donors and cancer patients. Libraries were prepared by immunoSEQ multiplex PCR; TCRdb keeps only in-frame clonotypes and omits some of them. The sample contains approximately 90,000 clones, roughly 83% of which appear only once. With 5 bases removed from V and 2 bases from J, the gap between germline ends came to 14 bases. Germline lookup yields CDR1 LGHNT and CDR2 FRNRAP. The CDR3 loop spans 15 amino acids. The receptor was derived from a man in his 70s with lung cancer. The sequencing sample was made of PBMCs. The V call is TRBV12-5, the J call TRBJ2-3; D is possibly TRBD1 or TRBD2 (5 bases each). CDR3 sequence (DNA): TGTGCTAGTGGTGGGACGGAGCACTTCACAGATACGCAGTATTTT. It codes for CASGGTEHFTDTQYF.